The rows below give T cell receptor beta chains drawn from one sample of a study of PD-1 blockade in classical Hodgkin lymphoma. Generated by immunoSEQ multiplex PCR, the TCRdb table keeps only in-frame clones and is missing some. Among tens of thousands of clones listed, roughly 78% were seen once. The sequencing used peripheral blood mononuclear cells (PBMCs), collected before the fourth cycle of nivolumab. These receptors were taken from a human donor with classical Hodgkin lymphoma. The CDR3 runs from the conserved cysteine through the conserved F or W. Fields, in order: D gene, clone size, V gene, J gene, CDR3 protein, CDR3 DNA. D genes are given only for firm matches. Part of the rows lack a size; the others show once, few, many or a class for expanded clones.

d_call: NA; clone_size: NA; v_call: TRBV11-3; j_call: TRBJ2-3; cdr3_aa: CASIHRDSDSTDTQYF; cdr3_nt: TGTGCCAGCATCCACCGCGATAGCGATAGCACAGATACGCAGTATTTT
d_call: NA; clone_size: NA; v_call: TRBV5-6; j_call: TRBJ2-7; cdr3_aa: CASSGVDYEQYF; cdr3_nt: TGTGCCAGCAGCGGGGTGGACTACGAGCAGTACTTC
d_call: TRBD1; clone_size: NA; v_call: TRBV7-2; j_call: TRBJ1-2; cdr3_aa: CASSLYGGTALYGYTF; cdr3_nt: TGTGCCAGCAGCTTATACGGAGGGACAGCACTCTATGGCTACACCTTC
d_call: NA; clone_size: NA; v_call: TRBV29-1; j_call: TRBJ2-5; cdr3_aa: CSVEDLGGRGETQYF; cdr3_nt: TGCAGCGTTGAAGATTTAGGGGGGAGAGGAGAGACCCAGTACTTC
d_call: NA; clone_size: NA; v_call: TRBV7-8; j_call: TRBJ2-7; cdr3_aa: CASSSTLTSRGSEQYF; cdr3_nt: TGTGCCAGCAGCTCCACCCTAACGAGTAGAGGAAGCGAGCAGTACTTC
d_call: NA; clone_size: NA; v_call: TRBV9; j_call: TRBJ2-7; cdr3_aa: CASTQDLFSYEQYF; cdr3_nt: TGTGCCAGCACCCAAGATCTTTTTTCCTACGAGCAGTACTTC
d_call: NA; clone_size: NA; v_call: TRBV30; j_call: TRBJ1-4; cdr3_aa: CAWSVWGPDVKLFF; cdr3_nt: TGTGCCTGGAGTGTATGGGGTCCGGATGTAAAACTGTTTTTT
d_call: TRBD1; clone_size: NA; v_call: TRBV19; j_call: TRBJ1-5; cdr3_aa: CASSNGQGLVSNQPQHF; cdr3_nt: TGTGCCAGTAGTAACGGACAGGGGCTAGTGAGCAATCAGCCCCAGCATTTT
d_call: TRBD1; clone_size: NA; v_call: TRBV10-3; j_call: TRBJ1-2; cdr3_aa: CAISTTGGLYGYTF; cdr3_nt: TGTGCCATCAGTACGACAGGGGGCCTCTATGGCTACACCTTC
d_call: NA; clone_size: once; v_call: TRBV23-1; j_call: TRBJ1-2; cdr3_aa: CASSDSYGYTF; cdr3_nt: TGCGCCAGCAGTGACAGCTATGGCTACACCTTC
d_call: TRBD1; clone_size: NA; v_call: TRBV11-2; j_call: TRBJ2-7; cdr3_aa: CASSLRGFTTGQGSHEQYF; cdr3_nt: TGTGCCAGCAGCTTAAGGGGATTCACTACGGGACAGGGCTCCCACGAGCAGTACTTC
d_call: NA; clone_size: NA; v_call: TRBV5-1; j_call: TRBJ1-3; cdr3_aa: CASSLDYSSGNTIYF; cdr3_nt: TGCGCCAGCAGCTTGGATTACAGCTCTGGAAACACCATATATTTT
d_call: TRBD1; clone_size: NA; v_call: TRBV27; j_call: TRBJ1-2; cdr3_aa: CASSAGGQNYGYTF; cdr3_nt: TGTGCCAGCAGTGCCGGGGGACAGAACTATGGCTACACCTTC
d_call: NA; clone_size: NA; v_call: TRBV19; j_call: TRBJ2-7; cdr3_aa: CASSMDSSYEQYF; cdr3_nt: TGTGCCAGTAGTATGGACAGTTCCTACGAGCAGTACTTC
d_call: NA; clone_size: NA; v_call: TRBV7-9; j_call: TRBJ1-5; cdr3_aa: CASSLTGFSQPQHF; cdr3_nt: TGTGCCAGCAGCTTGACCGGGTTCAGTCAGCCCCAGCATTTT
d_call: TRBD1; clone_size: NA; v_call: TRBV19; j_call: TRBJ1-5; cdr3_aa: CASSILITGAPQHF; cdr3_nt: TGTGCCAGTAGTATCCTTATAACAGGGGCACCCCAGCATTTT
d_call: NA; clone_size: NA; v_call: TRBV7-9; j_call: TRBJ1-2; cdr3_aa: CASSLYNYGYTF; cdr3_nt: TGTGCCAGCAGCTTATACAACTATGGCTACACCTTC
d_call: NA; clone_size: NA; v_call: TRBV18; j_call: TRBJ1-2; cdr3_aa: CASSPPGNYGYTF; cdr3_nt: TGTGCCAGCTCACCACCGGGGAACTATGGCTACACCTTC
d_call: NA; clone_size: NA; v_call: TRBV6-1; j_call: TRBJ1-2; cdr3_aa: CASSEQTGTSDTYGYTF; cdr3_nt: TGTGCCAGCAGCGAACAAACAGGGACCTCGGATACGTATGGCTACACCTTC
d_call: NA; clone_size: once; v_call: TRBV5-1; j_call: TRBJ2-3; cdr3_aa: CASSFDPGTLLSTDTQYF; cdr3_nt: TGCGCCAGCAGCTTCGACCCGGGAACATTACTAAGCACAGATACGCAGTATTTT
d_call: TRBD2; clone_size: once; v_call: TRBV19; j_call: TRBJ2-3; cdr3_aa: CASGLAGTDTQYF; cdr3_nt: TGTGCCAGCGGACTAGCGGGAACAGATACGCAGTATTTT
d_call: TRBD1; clone_size: NA; v_call: TRBV5-1; j_call: TRBJ1-5; cdr3_aa: CASSSGQGADGQPQHF; cdr3_nt: TGCGCCAGCAGCTCGGGACAGGGGGCCGACGGTCAGCCCCAGCATTTT
d_call: TRBD2; clone_size: NA; v_call: TRBV6-6; j_call: TRBJ2-3; cdr3_aa: CASRVASGGTDTQYF; cdr3_nt: TGTGCCAGCAGGGTGGCTAGCGGGGGAACAGATACGCAGTATTTT
d_call: NA; clone_size: NA; v_call: TRBV7-9; j_call: TRBJ2-2; cdr3_aa: CASSLGAQTGELFF; cdr3_nt: TGTGCCAGCAGCCTGGGGGCACAGACCGGGGAGCTGTTTTTT
d_call: TRBD2; clone_size: NA; v_call: TRBV7-6; j_call: TRBJ2-7; cdr3_aa: CASSLAGGSTEQYF; cdr3_nt: TGTGCCAGCAGCTTAGCCGGGGGGTCCACCGAGCAGTACTTC
d_call: NA; clone_size: NA; v_call: TRBV5-5; j_call: TRBJ1-6; cdr3_aa: CASTEQGGSYNSPLHF; cdr3_nt: TGTGCCAGCACCGAACAGGGAGGCTCCTATAATTCACCCCTCCACTTT
d_call: NA; clone_size: NA; v_call: TRBV7-2; j_call: TRBJ2-3; cdr3_aa: CASSPGEITDTQYF; cdr3_nt: TGTGCCAGCAGCCCGGGGGAGATCACAGATACGCAGTATTTT
d_call: NA; clone_size: NA; v_call: TRBV7-9; j_call: TRBJ1-6; cdr3_aa: CASSSIRGGNSPLHF; cdr3_nt: TGTGCCAGCAGCTCTATCAGGGGCGGTAATTCACCCCTCCACTTT
d_call: NA; clone_size: NA; v_call: TRBV19; j_call: TRBJ1-2; cdr3_aa: CASSFTGKDYGYTF; cdr3_nt: TGTGCCAGTAGTTTTACAGGGAAGGACTATGGCTACACCTTC
d_call: NA; clone_size: NA; v_call: TRBV11-2; j_call: TRBJ1-2; cdr3_aa: CASSLVQGGGYGYTF; cdr3_nt: TGTGCCAGCAGCTTAGTACAGGGCGGCGGCTATGGCTACACCTTC
d_call: TRBD2; clone_size: NA; v_call: TRBV6-5; j_call: TRBJ2-1; cdr3_aa: CASSQTSGGAGEQFF; cdr3_nt: TGTGCCAGCAGTCAGACTAGCGGGGGGGCAGGGGAGCAGTTCTTC
d_call: NA; clone_size: NA; v_call: TRBV6-5; j_call: TRBJ2-7; cdr3_aa: CASSPTGQIPYEQYF; cdr3_nt: TGTGCCAGCAGCCCTACCGGACAGATTCCCTACGAGCAGTACTTC
d_call: NA; clone_size: NA; v_call: TRBV5-1; j_call: TRBJ2-1; cdr3_aa: CASSSSFGASYNEQFF; cdr3_nt: TGCGCCAGCAGCTCATCATTTGGGGCATCCTACAATGAGCAGTTCTTC
d_call: NA; clone_size: NA; v_call: TRBV28; j_call: TRBJ2-1; cdr3_aa: CASIPSHLVYNEQFF; cdr3_nt: TGTGCCAGCATCCCGAGCCATCTTGTCTACAATGAGCAGTTCTTC
d_call: NA; clone_size: few; v_call: TRBV21-1; j_call: TRBJ1-1; cdr3_aa: CASSQGRGMNTEAFF; cdr3_nt: TGTGCCAGCAGCCAGGGCCGAGGGATGAACACTGAAGCTTTCTTT
d_call: NA; clone_size: once; v_call: TRBV7-2; j_call: TRBJ1-1; cdr3_aa: CASSLGRREAFF; cdr3_nt: TGTGCCAGCAGCTTGGGACGGAGAGAAGCTTTCTTT
d_call: NA; clone_size: NA; v_call: TRBV5-6; j_call: TRBJ2-3; cdr3_aa: CASIEVGATSTDTQYF; cdr3_nt: TGTGCCAGCATAGAGGTCGGGGCTACTAGCACAGATACGCAGTATTTT
d_call: NA; clone_size: NA; v_call: TRBV7-2; j_call: TRBJ1-5; cdr3_aa: CASSLQGNQPQHF; cdr3_nt: TGTGCCAGCAGCTTACAGGGTAATCAGCCCCAGCATTTT
d_call: NA; clone_size: NA; v_call: TRBV30; j_call: TRBJ1-3; cdr3_aa: CAWGTGNTIYF; cdr3_nt: TGTGCCTGGGGGACTGGAAACACCATATATTTT
d_call: NA; clone_size: few; v_call: TRBV7-9; j_call: TRBJ2-5; cdr3_aa: CASGGWGETQYF; cdr3_nt: TGTGCCAGCGGGGGCTGGGGAGAGACCCAGTACTTC